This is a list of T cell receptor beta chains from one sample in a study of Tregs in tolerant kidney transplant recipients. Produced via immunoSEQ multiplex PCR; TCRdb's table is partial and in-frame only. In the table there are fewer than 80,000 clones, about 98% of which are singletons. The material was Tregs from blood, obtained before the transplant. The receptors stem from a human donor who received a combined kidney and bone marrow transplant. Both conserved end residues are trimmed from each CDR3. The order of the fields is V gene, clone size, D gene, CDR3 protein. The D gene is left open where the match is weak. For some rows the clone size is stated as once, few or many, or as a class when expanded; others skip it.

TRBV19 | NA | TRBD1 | ASSQGAAGNTIY
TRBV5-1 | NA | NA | ASHFNTGELF
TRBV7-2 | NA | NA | ASSLDRESSYNEQF
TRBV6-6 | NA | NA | ASSFPQSSTGYEQY
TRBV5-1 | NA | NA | ASSFSGYEQY
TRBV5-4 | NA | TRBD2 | ASSSGLANYNEQF
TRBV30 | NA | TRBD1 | AWGDRGKFNEQY
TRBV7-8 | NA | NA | ASSLAQVGRASYEQY
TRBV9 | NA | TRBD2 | ASSVSGGSYNEQF
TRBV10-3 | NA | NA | AISERRITNYGYT
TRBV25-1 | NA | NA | ASSLLRQKF
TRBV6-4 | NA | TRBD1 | ASSEAAGTGTYEQY
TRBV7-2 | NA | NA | ASSGTGWETQY
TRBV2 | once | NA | ASGGSSYNSPLH
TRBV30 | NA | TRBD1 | AWSGGTAGVNTIY